This TCR beta chain originates from a study of CD8+CD57+ T cells in acquired aplastic anemia. The CDR3 extends over 13 amino acids. V gave up 3 bases and J gave up 2 bases, with 10 bases separating them. CDR1 is DFQATT and CDR2 is SNEGSKA in the germline V gene (reference sequence). Profiles of TCR beta VDJ and CDR3 were generated from a genomic DNA template. TCRdb used MiXCR to reprocess the reads, holding one entry per CDR3 protein. The sample comprises around 430,000 distinct CDR3 sequences, roughly 34% of which are singletons, and approximately 0.82% rests with the top ten. Patients selected for sequencing had displayed CD8+CD57+ cell expansion by flow cytometry.

This sequence joins TRBV20-1 and TRBJ1-2; possibly TRBD1 for D (5 bases). Material for sequencing was sorted CD4+, CD8+, or CD8+CD57+ T cells (not recorded which) from PBMCs. The TCR sequence derives from a human donor with aplastic anemia. This chain's CDR3 is CSASGSGNYGYTF. DNA of the CDR3: TGCAGTGCTAGTGGTTCAGGGAACTATGGCTACACCTTC.